One and the same sample provided the 8 T cell receptor beta chains below, sequenced in a study of T cell clonality in common variable immunodeficiency. Clones were sequenced by immunoSEQ multiplex PCR, and TCRdb holds only the in-frame ones, with some missing. The record shows 50,000 to 70,000 clones for this sample, with no singletons present. Sequenced input: peripheral blood mononuclear cells. Source of these receptors: a person between 18 and 75 years old in good health.

There are many counts of this clone. The CDR3 here is CASSWALGDTEAFF. CDR3 DNA (partial): TGCGCCAGCAGCTGGGCCCTCGGGGACACTGAA. This chain uses TRBV5-1 with TRBJ1-1; D unresolved. The read comes to an end 3 residues before the CDR3 does, leaving the germline J gene to fill in the end. The ends were cut back, 3 bases at V and 3 bases at J, with 12 bases in the middle. Germline-derived CDR1 and CDR2 are SGHRS and YFSETQ. This CDR3 has 14 amino acids.

This clone appeared many times. The read finishes 3 residues shy of the CDR3 end, and the germline J gene is used to complete it. V gene TRBV13 combines with J gene TRBJ2-7; D perhaps matches TRBD1 (6 bases). The CDR3 consists of 13 residues. The germline gives CDR1 PRHDT, CDR2 FYEKMQ (reference sequence). V lost 3 bases and J lost 2, with 8 bases in between. Partial CDR3 DNA: TGTGCCAGCAGCTTCCAGGGGACCTACGAG. This gives the protein CASSFQGTYE. The complete CDR3 sequence is CASSFQGTYEQYF.

This clone was detected only a few times. The read ends 3 residues early relative to the CDR3; the germline J gene fills the gap. The chain combines TRBV14 with TRBJ2-7; 9 bases align to TRBD2. Per germline, CDR1 SGHDN and CDR2 FVKESK. The CDR3 totals 18 residues. V dropped 8 bases and J dropped 2; count of bases not matched to a gene: 19. Partial CDR3 DNA: TGTGCCAGCTCCTCAAACCGACTCATAGCGGGAGCCCCCTACGAG. Amino acids: CASSSNRLIAGAPYE. The whole CDR3 protein is CASSSNRLIAGAPYEQYF.

At least ten counts were recorded for this clone. The read stops 3 residues short of the end of the CDR3; the missing end is completed from the germline J gene. This chain links TRBV6-1 with TRBJ1-2; the D gene is possibly TRBD1 (6 bases). This CDR3 region has 16 residues. The ends were cut back, 4 bases at V and 4 bases at J, with 19 bases in the middle. CDR1 MNHNS and CDR2 SASEGT come from the germline V gene. This chain's CDR3 is CASSAIPGQVGYGYTF. Partial CDR3 DNA: TGTGCCAGCAGTGCTATACCGGGACAAGTGGGCTATGGC.

This clone has more than one count but fewer than ten. Germline is not matched at one junction end, which may reflect a read error. The CDR3 end lies 3 residues beyond the end of the read and is filled in from the germline J gene. The same CDR3 is also encoded by other DNA sequences in this sample. The rearrangement links TRBV5-1 to TRBJ1-3, with D uncertain. In germline, CDR1 is SGHRS, CDR2 YFSETQ. This CDR3 is 15 amino acids long. CDR3 loop: CASSLLGDFGNTIYF. The part of the CDR3 DNA that was read is TGCGCCAGCAGCTTGCTCGGGGATTTTGGAAACACG.

This clone was seen a few times. Compared with germline, one end of the junction differs, possibly owing to a read error. Sequencing ends 3 residues short of the CDR3 end; the germline J gene provides the rest. This chain joins TRBV19 and TRBJ1-1; perhaps TRBD1 as D (6 bases). This CDR3 has 13 residues. Looked up from germline, CDR1 is LNHDA and CDR2 is SQIVND (reference sequence). The sequenced CDR3 bases are TGTGCCAGTAGGGATCAGGGGAGCACTGAC. This sequence encodes CASRDQGSTD. The whole CDR3 protein reads CASRDQGSTDAFF.

This clone was observed many times. The CDR3 is cut off 3 residues early in the read; its end comes from the germline J gene. The chain combines TRBV19 with TRBJ2-2, with D possibly being TRBD2 (6 bases). With 9 bases removed from V and 1 base from J, the gap between germline ends came to 12 bases. The CDR3 has 14 amino acids. Per germline, CDR1 LNHDA and CDR2 SQIVND (reference sequence). The DNA read from the CDR3 is TGTGCCAGCCGGGACTCCAGGAACACCGGGGAG. Its protein is CASRDSRNTGE. The whole CDR3 protein is CASRDSRNTGELFF.

There are many counts of this clone. The sequence runs out 3 residues before the end of the CDR3; the remainder is reconstructed from the germline J gene. The J gene is TRBJ2-7, the V gene TRBV19, with 8 nucleotides matching TRBD2. V was pared by 5 bases and J by 3 bases, with 9 bases of the junction left unmatched. CDR1 and CDR2 from the germline V gene are LNHDA and SQIVND (reference sequence). The CDR3 is 15 amino acids. The sequenced part of the CDR3 DNA is TGTGCCAGTAGTGAGAGTGCGGGAGGCGTCTACGAG. It encodes CASSESAGGVYE. The full-length CDR3 reads as CASSESAGGVYEQYF.